This TCR beta chain emerged from a study of T cell changes during pregnancy in multiple sclerosis. The CDR3 sequence is 18 residues long. Germline loops: CDR1 SGHDT, CDR2 YYEEEE. Trimming removed 0 bases from V and 0 bases from J, with 13 bases in between. The table came from immunoSEQ multiplex PCR; TCRdb's copy has only in-frame clones and leaves some out. The sample has under 70,000 clones; approximately 91% are singletons. V usage is TRBV5-6 and J usage is TRBJ2-6; D gene ambiguous. The material was CD4+ T cells from peripheral blood mononuclear cells, obtained after pregnancy. The origin of this receptor is a female donor with multiple sclerosis, enrolled in a pregnancy study. CDR3: CASSLVLDLFSGANVLTF. For the CDR3, the DNA is TGTGCCAGCAGCTTGGTTCTAGATCTTTTCTCTGGGGCCAACGTCCTGACTTTC. The whole variable domain, filled in from reference TRBV5-6 and TRBJ2-6, reads DAGVTQSPTHLIKTRGQQVTLRCSPKSGHDTVSWYQQALGQGPQFIFQYYEEEERQRGNFPDRFSGHQFPNYSSELNVNALLLGDSALYLCASSLVLDLFSGANVLTFGAGSRLTVL.